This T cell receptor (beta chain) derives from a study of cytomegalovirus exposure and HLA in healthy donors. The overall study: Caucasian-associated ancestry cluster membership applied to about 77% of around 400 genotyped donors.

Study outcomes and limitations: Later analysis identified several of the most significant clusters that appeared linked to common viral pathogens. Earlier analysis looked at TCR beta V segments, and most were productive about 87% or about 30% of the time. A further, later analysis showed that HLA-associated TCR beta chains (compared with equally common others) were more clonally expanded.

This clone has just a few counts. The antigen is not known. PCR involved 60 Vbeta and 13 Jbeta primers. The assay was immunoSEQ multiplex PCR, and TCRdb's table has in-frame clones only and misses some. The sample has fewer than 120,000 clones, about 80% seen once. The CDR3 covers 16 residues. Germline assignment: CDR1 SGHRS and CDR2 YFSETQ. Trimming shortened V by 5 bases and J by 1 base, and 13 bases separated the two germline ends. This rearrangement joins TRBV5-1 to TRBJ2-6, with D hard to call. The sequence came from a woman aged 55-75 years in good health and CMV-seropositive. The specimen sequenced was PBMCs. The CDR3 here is CASSPPAASGANVLTF. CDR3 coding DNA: TGCGCCAGCAGTCCGCCGGCGGCATCTGGGGCCAACGTCCTGACTTTC.